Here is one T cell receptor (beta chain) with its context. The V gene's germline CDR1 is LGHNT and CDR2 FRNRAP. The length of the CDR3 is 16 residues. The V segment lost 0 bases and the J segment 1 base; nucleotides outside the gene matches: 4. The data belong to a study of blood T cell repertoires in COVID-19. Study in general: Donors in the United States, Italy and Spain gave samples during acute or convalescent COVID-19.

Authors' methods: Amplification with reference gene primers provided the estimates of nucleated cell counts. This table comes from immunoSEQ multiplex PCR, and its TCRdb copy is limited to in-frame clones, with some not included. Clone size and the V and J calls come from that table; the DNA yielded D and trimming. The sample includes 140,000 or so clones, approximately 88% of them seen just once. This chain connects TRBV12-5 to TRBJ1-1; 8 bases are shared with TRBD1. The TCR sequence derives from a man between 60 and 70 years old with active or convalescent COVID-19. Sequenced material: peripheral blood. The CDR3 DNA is TGTGCTAGTGGTTTGGTACAAGGGACAGGGAACACTGAAGCTTTCTTT. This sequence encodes CASGLVQGTGNTEAFF.